Detailed here is one T cell receptor (beta chain). Its antigen remains unidentified. These data come from a study of shared clonotypes between healthy human individuals. Background on the study: Per donor, CD8 memory used one plate, CD8 naive used two, CD4 memory used three and CD4 naive used three.

V lost 3 bases to trimming and J lost 2 bases, with 14 bases between them. The CDR3 is 16 residues long. Germline V gene lookup returns CDR1 SGDLS and CDR2 YYNGEE. Clones were read by immunoSEQ multiplex PCR, and TCRdb kept only the in-frame ones, dropping some. Of 2 million to 2.5 million clones in the sample, roughly 94% are singletons; the top ten hold more than 0.1%. Overall study findings and caveats: It was expected that sequencing depth would affect clonotype sharing among donors.

Source material: naive CD4+ T cells sorted from blood. Indicated subset: CD45RA+ positively selected. The V and J genes are TRBV9 and TRBJ1-4; D ambiguous. The clonotype comes from a man younger than 30 in good health. The CDR3 DNA sequence: TGTGCCAGCAGCGCCGCCTTTGGGGTCACTAATGAAAAACTGTTTTTT. Translating it yields CASSAAFGVTNEKLFF. Together with reference TRBV9 and TRBJ1-4, the CDR3 gives the full variable domain: DSGVTQTPKHLITATGQRVTLRCSPRSGDLSVYWYQQSLDQGLQFLIQYYNGEERAKGNILERFSAQQFPDLHSELNLSSLELGDSALYFCASSAAFGVTNEKLFFGSGTQLSVL.